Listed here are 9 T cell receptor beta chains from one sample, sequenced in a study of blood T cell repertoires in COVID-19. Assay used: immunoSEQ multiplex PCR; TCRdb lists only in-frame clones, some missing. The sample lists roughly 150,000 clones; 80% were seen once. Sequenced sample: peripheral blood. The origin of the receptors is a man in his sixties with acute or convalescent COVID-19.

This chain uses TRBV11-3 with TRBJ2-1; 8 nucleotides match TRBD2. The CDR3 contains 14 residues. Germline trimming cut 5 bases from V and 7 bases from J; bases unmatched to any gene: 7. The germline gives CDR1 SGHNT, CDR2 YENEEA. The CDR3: CASSPGGAENEQFF. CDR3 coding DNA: TGTGCCAGCAGCCCCGGGGGGGCTGAAAATGAGCAGTTCTTC.

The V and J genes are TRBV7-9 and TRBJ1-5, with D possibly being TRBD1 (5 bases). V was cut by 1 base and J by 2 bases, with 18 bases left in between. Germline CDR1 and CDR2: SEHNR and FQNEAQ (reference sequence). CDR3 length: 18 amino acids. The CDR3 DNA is TGTGCCAGCAGCTTAGGTGGGGCTGGGAAATCAGGCAATCAGCCCCAGCATTTT. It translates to CASSLGGAGKSGNQPQHF.

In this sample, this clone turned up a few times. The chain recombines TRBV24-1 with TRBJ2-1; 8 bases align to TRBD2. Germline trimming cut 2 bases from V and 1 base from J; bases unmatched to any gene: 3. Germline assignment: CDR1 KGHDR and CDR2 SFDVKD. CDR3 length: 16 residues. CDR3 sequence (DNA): TGTGCCACCAGTGATTGGTTAGCGGGATCCTACAATGAGCAGTTCTTC. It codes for CATSDWLAGSYNEQFF.

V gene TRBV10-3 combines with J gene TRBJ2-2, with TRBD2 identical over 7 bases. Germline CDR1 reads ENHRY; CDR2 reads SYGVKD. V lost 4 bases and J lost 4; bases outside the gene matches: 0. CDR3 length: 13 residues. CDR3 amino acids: CAISGGGTGELFF. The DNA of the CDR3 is TGTGCCATCAGTGGGGGGGGCACCGGGGAGCTGTTTTTT.

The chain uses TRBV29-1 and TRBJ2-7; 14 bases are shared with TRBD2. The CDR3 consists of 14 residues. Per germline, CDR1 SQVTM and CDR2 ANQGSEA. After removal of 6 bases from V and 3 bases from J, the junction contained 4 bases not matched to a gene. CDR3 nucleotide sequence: TGCAGCGTAGAGGGACTAGCGGGAGTCTACGAGCAGTACTTC. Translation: CSVEGLAGVYEQYF.

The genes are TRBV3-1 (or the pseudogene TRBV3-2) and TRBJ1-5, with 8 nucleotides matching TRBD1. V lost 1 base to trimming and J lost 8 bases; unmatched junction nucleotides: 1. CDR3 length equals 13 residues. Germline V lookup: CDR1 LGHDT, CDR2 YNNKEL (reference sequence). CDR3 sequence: CASSQGQGKPQHF. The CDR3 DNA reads TGTGCCAGCAGCCAAGGACAGGGGAAGCCCCAGCATTTT.

The CDR3: CSVEKSRESEAFF. The CDR3, as DNA: TGCAGCGTTGAGAAGAGCCGAGAGAGTGAAGCTTTCTTT. The chain couples TRBV29-1 to TRBJ1-1; no clear D gene. Germline CDR1 SQVTM, CDR2 ANQGSEA. V lost 3 bases to trimming and J lost 7 bases, with 15 bases between them. The CDR3 is 13 amino acids. Full variable domain (missing parts from reference TRBV29-1 and TRBJ1-1): SAVISQKPSRDICQRGTSLTIQCQVDSQVTMMFWYRQQPGQSLTLIATANQGSEATYESGFVIDKFPISRPNLTFSTLTVSNMSPEDSSIYLCSVEKSRESEAFFGQGTRLTVV.

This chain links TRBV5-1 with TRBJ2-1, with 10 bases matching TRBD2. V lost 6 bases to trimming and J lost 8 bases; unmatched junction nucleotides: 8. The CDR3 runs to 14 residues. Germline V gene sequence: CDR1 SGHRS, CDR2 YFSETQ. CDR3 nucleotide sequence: TGCGCCAGCACCCGGACTAGCGGTGGGGATGAGCAGTTCTTC. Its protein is CASTRTSGGDEQFF.

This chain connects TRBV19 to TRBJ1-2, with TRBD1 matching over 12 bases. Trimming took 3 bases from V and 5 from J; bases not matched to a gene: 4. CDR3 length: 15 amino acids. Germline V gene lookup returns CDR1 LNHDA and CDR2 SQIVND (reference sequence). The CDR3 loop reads CASSMGQGANYGYTF. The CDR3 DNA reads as TGTGCCAGTAGTATGGGACAGGGGGCGAATTATGGCTACACCTTC.